This TCR beta chain was recovered during a study of cytomegalovirus exposure and HLA in healthy donors (dated by TCRdb to about 2017). Background for the entire study: According to an earlier analysis of 550 to 700 of the donors, 150 million to 200 million T cells yielded over 100 million unique TCR beta sequences and roughly 280 Gb of sequence data. The number of donors typed differed by locus, with roughly 620-630 for A, B, C, DRB1 and DQB1, approximately 500 for DQA1, 600 to 610 for DPA1, and some 450 for DPB1. A separate validation cohort of some 130 different subjects was used in addition to the roughly 670-subject first cohort. Alongside the repertoire data, information on donor age, sex, ethnicity and CMV serostatus was compiled. About 5 DR-DQ haplotypes were handled as single units for association and clustering, since linkage in the cohort was strong. A later genetic analysis used genome-wide SNP genotypes for 398 of the 666 donors, treating that subset as a discovery cohort. An earlier analysis of fewer than 750 of the donors used high-throughput TCR beta sequencing to judge whether each TCR beta V gene segment behaved as functional or pseudogenic. Using immunosequencing, the study profiled T cell repertoires from about 650 subjects and related those repertoires to cytomegalovirus serostatus. Rather than using new phenotypic data, the later analysis identified candidate immune exposures from TCR beta sequences and from how often those sequences occurred across donors. About 300 gigabases of sequencing data and around 85 million unique TCR sequences made up an early release that covered over 550 HLA-typed donors. On average, around 240,000 unique TCR beta nucleotide sequences were sequenced per donor among 398 genotyped donors of the cohort, with roughly 19% of those sequences being non-productive. High-throughput TCR immunosequencing, statistical association of individual TCRs with disease status, and machine learning were combined to predict cytomegalovirus infection status. Both class I and class II loci were covered by HLA typing, at four-digit resolution. All discovery cohort repertoires had been generated using a single sequencing platform. The genetic ancestry cluster associated with self-reported Caucasian donors included approximately 85% of the 350 to 500 genotyped donors. The study aimed to test whether cataloging public T cell receptors could reveal signatures of past pathogen exposure. In a later analysis, previously published TCR beta repertoires from several hundred donors were re-analyzed and high-resolution HLA genotyping was added so that TCR occurrence patterns could be studied.

On this clone itself: No antigen is known for it. Base quality data are lacking; no much larger clone is found one base away.

Overall study results and their limits: This cohort had only TCR beta chains sequenced, and the lack of alpha or paired-chain data limited which features could be detected. Strong co-occurrence of HLA alleles, especially DR and DQ, made assigning TCR associations to individual alleles difficult. In a later genetic analysis, fewer N-insertions in productive TCRs were reported among donors in an Asian-associated ancestry cluster than the roughly 640-donor mean. Because HLA typing was unavailable for some donors at each locus, only the typed subset was used in association tests. In vitro tests confirmed that a few of the cytomegalovirus-associated TCR beta chains recognize cytomegalovirus antigens. The sequencing pipeline was judged likely to have produced a cluster of highly shared sequence variants as a technical artifact. A later analysis reported that several top co-occurrence clusters appeared linked to parvovirus B19, influenza, CMV and Epstein-Barr virus. Linkage disequilibrium might explain the correlated functional status among segregating V segments, but an unknown experimental factor could not be ruled out. In a later analysis, TCR association rates were found to vary across HLA loci, with the most associated TCRs seen for DRB1 alleles and the fewest for HLA-C alleles. In an earlier analysis of 500 to 650 of the donors, most TCR beta V segments appeared in productive rearrangements about 90% or about 30% of the time, broadly matching IMGT annotations. The classifier was reported to diagnose cytomegalovirus status with high specificity and sensitivity in both the original and validation cohorts. It was suggested by the authors that the approach could potentially be generalized to other disease states and immunological phenotypes. The presence/absence analyses assumed that sequencing depth was roughly uniform across donors, and that assumption may not be true. In a later analysis, some 17,000 TCR beta sequences were associated with specific HLA alleles at a false discovery rate of 0.05. Because counts were too low, seventeen rarely observed V segments, including chromosome 9 orphons, were excluded from the earlier analysis of around 640 of the donors. CMV serostatus was the only immune exposure information available for the cohort. In a later analysis, most CMV-associated TCR beta chains were found to appear HLA-restricted, with HLA associations seemingly driven largely by CMV exposure. In the study, 150 to 200 TCR beta chains were listed as associated with cytomegalovirus. While some public TCRs were present in many individuals, most TCR sequences turned up only very rarely across donors. An association between a missense DCLRE1C variant and V-gene and J-gene trimming of TCR beta chains was found in a later genetic analysis and replicated in an independent cohort. A further reported finding was that TCR beta sequences accurately predicted the HLA-A and HLA-B alleles for most subjects in the first cohort. In a later analysis, HLA-associated TCR beta chains showed more clonal expansion and lower generation probabilities than non-associated chains that were equally common.

The library came from the immunoSEQ multiplex PCR assay. For the multiplex PCR, a mixture combining 60 forward primers for TCR Vbeta segments and 13 reverse primers for TCR Jbeta segments was used. The CDR3 region of rearranged TCR beta genes was amplified from genomic DNA with a multiplex PCR assay. Amplified TCR beta libraries were sequenced as 87-base-pair reads on the Illumina HiSeq System. Turning to the authors' computational methods: In a later analysis, tens of millions of unique TCR beta chains were counted across the 666 repertoires, and around 10 million of these chains were shared by at least two donors. Raw reads were error-corrected and collapsed into unique sequences with a nearest-neighbor algorithm that merged closely related sequences to remove PCR and sequencing errors. V, D and J gene segments were assigned by aligning CDR3 sequences to IMGT reference sequences. For a sequence to be retained, at least a six-nucleotide match to both a V gene segment and a J gene segment was required. A rearrangement counted as productive if the CDR3 had no stop codons and remained in frame with V and J, and every other rearrangement counted as non-productive. Following IMGT convention, CDR3 was defined as the stretch from the second conserved V-encoded cysteine to the conserved J-encoded phenylalanine. The earlier analysis of approximately 590 of the donors excluded any sequence lacking an unambiguous match to a single V gene segment. In an earlier analysis of about 590 of the donors, a V segment was called functional when productive rearrangements were above 56.7%, and segregating when the standard deviation between donors exceeded 5%. To diagnose cytomegalovirus status from the catalog of TCR beta chain sequences, a statistical classification framework was built. In a later analysis, V and J genes were assigned by comparing TCR nucleotide sequences against IMGT/GENE-DB human TR gene sequences. In a later analysis, CDR3 sequences and most-parsimonious VDJ recombination scenarios were assigned using the TCRdist pipeline. A later analysis defined each TCR beta chain by its CDR3 amino acid sequence plus V-gene family, and excluded reads lacking a unique V-gene family. To address suspected cross-contamination and a sequencing artifact, a later analysis removed under 600 highly shared, low-generation-probability nucleotide sequences. In a later analysis, a clonal expansion index was calculated for each public chain from normalized within-repertoire ranks of inferred template counts. In a later analysis, generation probabilities were computed with a VDJ recombination model fitted to out-of-frame rearrangements, and the resulting probabilities were checked against IGoR. In a later analysis, TCR-TCR, TCR-HLA and TCR-CMV co-occurrence was scored with hypergeometric tests, and a repertoire-size bias correction was applied to TCR pairs. A later analysis estimated false discovery rates by permuting HLA or CMV assignments 20 times. A later analysis grouped co-occurring TCRs with DBSCAN, adding TCRdist sequence similarity when clustering within HLA-allele-positive subsets. Repertoires with fewer than 30,000 or more than 120,000 public chains were left out of co-occurrence clustering, as were roughly five repertoires with anomalous nucleotide sharing. As stored in TCRdb, this immuneACCESS dataset retains in-frame rearrangements with V and J assigned. A fraction of the clones does not appear; measured against another copy, unresolved V genes explain less than half of the discrepancy, and the remainder lacks a known reason. V, J and clone size derive from that table, while D and trimming were established from the DNA sequence. The sample contains more than 65,000 clones, around 79% of them found a single time. Clones ranked in the top ten supply about 22% of the sample.

The cohort comprised several hundred healthy bone marrow donors. Cohort members were all nominally healthy when sampled, although unrecorded immune exposures were likely present. The donor was CMV seropositive and belonged to the group of around 300 seropositive cohort members. Every donor gave a peripheral blood sample, and the peripheral blood mononuclear cells from that sample were used for TCR beta sequencing. Genomic DNA extraction from the blood cell samples was performed with the Qiagen DNeasy Blood Extraction Kit. The receptor was derived from a woman in her thirties or forties in good health and CMV-seropositive. The specimen was PBMCs.

The CDR3 protein sequence reads: CASSQQGARETQYF. Here is the DNA: TGTGCCAGTAGTCAGCAGGGGGCCAGAGAGACCCAGTACTTC. Recombination joined TRBV19 with TRBJ2-5; the junction holds 8 bases that match TRBD1. Trimming removed 5 bases from V and 4 bases from J; the gene matches leave 6 bases unexplained. Counted from cysteine to phenylalanine, this CDR3 has 14 amino acids. The retained sequence is limited to the CDR3, 42 bases, with the frame set at the first base. The germline V gene (reference sequence) gives CDR1 as LNHDA and CDR2 as SQIVND.